This paragraph reports one T cell receptor beta chain. Its cognate antigen is unknown. Through 5' RACE with UMI labels, the TRB cDNA libraries were prepared. From the 5' RACE reads, TCRdb lists one entry per CDR3 protein and no DNA. Its table lists about 85,000 distinct CDR3 sequences. CDR1 and CDR2 (germline): MGHRA, YSYEKL. The CDR3 loop spans 15 amino acids. This sample was included in a study of CXCR3-negative and CXCR3-positive naive CD8 T cells. Looking at the study overall: Summed over all libraries, TRB reads came to approximately 140 million, with about 1.5 +/- 0.3 million per library. Study findings and constraints: Naive CXCR3-positive cells had TRB CDR3s more hydrophobic than those of CXCR3-negative naive cells.

V is TRBV4-1 and J is TRBJ2-1; TCRdb returns TRBD2, unconfirmable since there is no DNA. This TCR came from a human donor in good health. Some clones in this sample may be carry-over from other donors' samples. The source material was naive CXCR3+ CD8+ T cells from blood. Sample subset: CD45RO-CCR7+CD27+CD95- naive CD8+ T cells expressing CXCR3 (TNR3+). The CDR3: CASSPIRLAVHEQFF.